The 4 T cell receptor beta chains listed next were all sequenced from one sample in a study of blood T cell repertoires in COVID-19 (dated by TCRdb to about 2020). Libraries were constructed by the immunoSEQ multiplex PCR assay. The table comes from immuneACCESS by way of TCRdb, which keeps in-frame sequences with V and J called. Part of the clones is missing from these tables; in studies checked, under half for an unresolved V gene and the rest for unknown reasons. The sample records about 240,000 clones, about 85% of which are singletons. Around 7.8% of the sample lies in the top ten. Sequenced: peripheral blood. These receptors all come from a man between 60 and 75 years old who had recovered from COVID-19.

The V call is TRBV27, the J call TRBJ2-2; 8 bases fit TRBD1. CDR3 length equals 15 residues. CDR1 and CDR2 from the germline V gene are MNHEY and SMNVEV (reference sequence). J lost 6 bases, V lost 4 bases, and 7 bases had no gene match. This chain's CDR3 is CASSSYEQGAGELFF. CDR3 coding DNA: TGTGCCAGCAGTTCCTATGAACAGGGGGCCGGGGAGCTGTTTTTT.

The V gene is TRBV5-1, the J gene TRBJ1-5; 9 nucleotides match TRBD1. CDR3 length: 14 residues. V gave up 4 bases and J gave up 6 bases; unmatched junction bases: 5. The V gene's germline CDR1 is SGHRS and CDR2 YFSETQ. CDR3 in amino acids: CASSRTGGPQPQHF. CDR3 nucleotides: TGCGCCAGCAGCAGAACAGGGGGCCCTCAGCCCCAGCATTTT.

This clone was picked up a small number of times. J is TRBJ2-7 and V is TRBV9, with 15 bases matching TRBD2. This CDR3 region has 17 residues. V gave up 3 bases and J gave up 3 bases; unmatched junction bases: 7. Germline CDR1 SGDLS, CDR2 YYNGEE. The DNA for the CDR3 is TGTGCCAGCAGCGCCTCGGGACTAGCGGGGGGAAACTACGAGCAGTACTTC. It encodes CASSASGLAGGNYEQYF.

This chain joins TRBV5-1 and TRBJ2-2; tentatively, D is TRBD2 (5 bases). CDR1 and CDR2 (germline): SGHRS, YFSETQ. V was clipped by 5 bases and J by 7 bases, with 12 bases between them. The CDR3 runs to 13 residues. CDR3 amino acids: CASRPEVIGELFF. The DNA of the CDR3 is TGCGCCAGCAGGCCGGAGGTCATCGGGGAGCTGTTTTTT. The variable domain in full, completed from reference TRBV5-1 and TRBJ2-2, reads KAGVTQTPRYLIKTRGQQVTLSCSPISGHRSVSWYQQTPGQGLQFLFEYFSETQRNKGNFPGRFSGRQFSNSRSEMNVSTLELGDSALYLCASRPEVIGELFFGEGSRLTVL.